The T cell receptor beta chain under discussion was sequenced for a study of T cells in Graves' hyperthyroidism and ophthalmopathy. This clonotype was detected ten times or more. Authors of the study amplified TCR beta CDR3 regions from RNA transcripts. Researchers ran a first-round RT-PCR on the TCR CDR3 using the HTBI primer set. TCRdb passed the multiplex PCR reads through MiXCR, listing each CDR3 protein once. Of about 400,000 distinct CDR3 sequences in the sample, more than 12% were seen once. The sequenced sample consisted of blood. The source is a man between 50 and 59 years old with Graves' ophthalmopathy.

The CDR3 protein is CSVGASQNTEAFF. The CDR3 region has the DNA TGCAGCGTTGGGGCCTCTCAAAACACTGAAGCTTTCTTT. The chain joins TRBV29-1 to TRBJ1-1; no firm D call. V was clipped by 4 bases and J by 2 bases, with 11 bases between them. Germline loops: CDR1 SQVTM, CDR2 ANQGSEA. This CDR3 is built from 13 residues.